The 24 T cell receptor beta chains below were found in one sample sequenced in a study of human T cells and chemical hapten exposure. Time point here: patch test 2, 6 weeks after DPC sensitization. As to treatment: therapeutic diphenylcyclopropenone sensitization with weekly scalp DPC. The total RNA was obtained from whole blood that was not fractionated. TCRdb reprocessed the RACE reads with MiXCR, giving one entry per CDR3 protein. This sample has some 42,000 distinct CDR3 sequences, with more than 9% found just once. The sequenced sample was whole blood, obtained in connection with sensitization to the hapten diphenylcyclopropenone (DPC). The receptors come from a woman aged 25 to 39 with alopecia areata. Some clones in this sample may be carry-over from other donors' samples.

This clonotype was detected only a few times. This chain uses TRBV20-1 with TRBJ1-2; D unresolved. The ends were cut back, 0 bases at V and 8 bases at J, with 10 bases in the middle. This CDR3 region has 12 residues. Germline V gives CDR1 DFQATT, CDR2 SNEGSKA (reference sequence). In DNA form, the CDR3 reads TGCAGTGCTAGAGAGCCAGGTCAAGGCTACACCTTC. It encodes CSAREPGQGYTF.

The chain employs TRBV2 and TRBJ2-7, with a possible D match to TRBD1 (6 bases). Germline CDR1 and CDR2: SNHLY and FYNNEI. With 4 bases removed from V and 0 bases from J, the gap between germline ends came to 10 bases. The CDR3 spans 14 residues. The CDR3 is CASSAADSSYEQYF. The CDR3 bases are TGTGCCAGCAGTGCTGCGGACAGCTCCTACGAGCAGTACTTC.

This clonotype has a count of ten or more. J is TRBJ2-7 and V is TRBV27, with unresolved D. Germline assignment: CDR1 MNHEY and CDR2 SMNVEV (reference sequence). V lost 0 bases to trimming and J lost 0 bases, with 15 bases between them. The CDR3 has 17 residues. The CDR3 is CASSLSSQAGGSYEQYF. The CDR3 nucleotides are TGTGCCAGCAGTTTATCCTCGCAGGCCGGTGGCTCCTACGAGCAGTACTTC.

This clonotype was counted many times. The chain joins TRBV6-2 or TRBV6-3 to TRBJ1-5; 8 bases are shared with TRBD1. V was clipped by 6 bases and J by 4 bases; unmatched bases: 8. Germline values: CDR1 MNHEY, CDR2 SVGEGT. The CDR3 consists of 15 residues. CDR3 residues: CASREWTGKNQPQHF. CDR3 in DNA: TGTGCCAGCAGAGAGTGGACAGGGAAGAATCAGCCCCAGCATTTT.

This clonotype was picked up a small number of times. CDR3 in amino acids: CSARDTLIAGGLYNEQFF. The CDR3, as DNA: TGCAGTGCTAGAGATACCCTGATAGCGGGGGGTCTGTACAATGAGCAGTTCTTC. This chain joins TRBV20-1 and TRBJ2-1, with 10 bases identical to TRBD2. Germline CDR1 DFQATT, CDR2 SNEGSKA (reference sequence). Unmatched junction bases numbered 12, after V lost 0 bases and J lost 4 bases. This CDR3 contains 18 residues.

The chain is built from TRBV12-3 or TRBV12-4 and TRBJ1-6; a weak D match, TRBD1 (5 bases). There are 14 residues in the CDR3. The V end was cut by 3 bases, the J end by 7 bases, with 10 bases between. The CDR3 nucleotides are TGTGCCAGCAGTTTTTCGGGGGAGAATTCACCCCTCCACTTT. Translated, it gives CASSFSGENSPLHF.

Only a few counts were recorded for this clonotype. The genes are TRBV6-2 or TRBV6-3 and TRBJ1-6; the match to TRBD1 covers 7 bases. V shed 0 bases and J 11 bases; nucleotides not matched to a gene: 1. The CDR3 runs 13 residues. CDR1 is MNHEY and CDR2 is SVGEGT in the germline V gene. This CDR3 reads CASSYSTGTPLHF. CDR3 nucleotides: TGTGCCAGCAGTTACTCGACAGGGACACCCCTCCACTTT.

This clonotype turned up a few times. The rearrangement uses TRBV5-1 and TRBJ1-2, with D unclear. The V gene lost 0 bases and the J gene lost 3 bases, with 12 bases spanning the gap. CDR1 and CDR2 from the germline V gene are SGHRS and YFSETQ. CDR3 length: 15 amino acids. The CDR3 DNA is TGCGCCAGCAGCTTGGAGGGTCCTTACGACTATGGCTACACCTTC. Translated, it gives CASSLEGPYDYGYTF. Supplemented by reference TRBV5-1 and TRBJ1-2, the full variable domain reads KAGVTQTPRYLIKTRGQQVTLSCSPISGHRSVSWYQQTPGQGLQFLFEYFSETQRNKGNFPGRFSGRQFSNSRSEMNVSTLELGDSALYLCASSLEGPYDYGYTFGSGTRLTVV.

This sequence joins TRBV7-6 and TRBJ2-3; no clear D gene. CDR3 length: 16 residues. Trimming left V 5 bases short and J 0 bases short, with 15 bases between. Germline-derived CDR1 and CDR2 are SGHVS and FNYEAQ. The CDR3 loop reads CASSPQANPSTDTQYF. CDR3 nucleotides: TGTGCCAGCAGCCCACAAGCTAATCCTAGCACAGATACGCAGTATTTT.

This clonotype was counted ten times or more. The J gene is TRBJ2-7, the V gene TRBV28; TRBD1 might be the D (6 bases). The CDR3 runs 14 residues. Germline values: CDR1 MDHEN, CDR2 SYDVKM. Between the trimmed V and J ends, which lost 3 bases and 4 bases, there was a span of 13 bases. The CDR3 sequence: CASSFSDRVYEQYF. CDR3 nucleotides: TGTGCCAGCAGTTTTTCGGACAGAGTATACGAGCAGTACTTC.

In nucleotides, the CDR3 is TGTGCCAGCAGCCAAACTAGCGGGGGGATAGATACGCAGTATTTT. It yields the protein CASSQTSGGIDTQYF. The rearrangement uses TRBV7-2 and TRBJ2-3, with 12 bases lining up with TRBD2. CDR1 SGHTA and CDR2 FQGNSA come from the germline V gene. Losses at the gene ends were 5 bases for V and 5 bases for J; bases not matched to a gene: 5. The CDR3 spans 15 residues.

V and J are TRBV4-3 and TRBJ1-6; D remains unclear. Germline V gene lookup returns CDR1 LGHNA and CDR2 YSLEER. This CDR3 has 13 residues. V was trimmed by 1 base and J by 8 bases, leaving 6 bases between them. The CDR3 sequence is CASSQGQHSPLHF. In DNA, the CDR3 is TGCGCCAGCAGCCAAGGGCAACATTCACCCCTCCACTTT.

This clonotype was counted between two and nine times. At one boundary the junction diverges from the germline segment, which might be a read error. This rearrangement joins TRBV20-1 to TRBJ2-7; 7 bases are a match to TRBD1. The length of the CDR3 is 13 residues. CDR1 and CDR2 (germline): DFQATT, SNEGSKA (reference sequence). CDR3 loop: CSATMGQLYEQYF. Written as DNA, the CDR3 is TGCAGTGCCACAATGGGACAGCTCTACGAACAGTACTTC.

This clonotype was seen only a few times. The V call is TRBV30, the J call TRBJ2-1; the match to TRBD1 covers 8 bases. Germline-derived CDR1 and CDR2 are GTSNPN and SVGIG (reference sequence). J lost 15 bases, V lost 0 bases, and 7 bases had no gene match. CDR3 length: 12 amino acids. CDR3 loop: CAWSVSDRVGFF. CDR3 nucleotide sequence: TGTGCCTGGAGTGTCTCGGACAGGGTGGGGTTCTTC.

The V gene is TRBV28, the J gene TRBJ2-7; D remains unclear. The germline V gene has CDR1 MDHEN and CDR2 SYDVKM. The CDR3 is 12 residues long. The CDR3 sequence: CASSASGRDLRV. The DNA of the CDR3 is TGTGCCAGCAGTGCGTCGGGTAGAGATCTCAGGGTC.

This clonotype is labeled as medium-sized. V is TRBV27 and J is TRBJ1-1; 9 bases align to TRBD1. The ends lost 7 bases at V and 3 bases at J; junction bases unmatched: 6. The germline V gene encodes CDR1 MNHEY and CDR2 SMNVEV (reference sequence). This CDR3 comprises 14 residues. Here the CDR3 DNA reads TGTGCCAGCACCATACAGGGGGCGGACACTGAAGCTTTCTTT. It encodes CASTIQGADTEAFF.

The chain combines TRBV28 with TRBJ1-2; D is perhaps TRBD1 (6 bases). The V end lost 5 bases, the J end lost 4 bases, and 8 bases lay between the germline ends. Germline V gene data show CDR1 as MDHEN and CDR2 as SYDVKM. This CDR3 comprises 12 residues. The CDR3 loop reads CASSQQGYGYTF. CDR3 DNA: TGTGCCAGCAGTCAACAGGGCTATGGCTACACCTTC.

The V call is TRBV7-9, the J call TRBJ2-7; a weak D match, TRBD2 (5 bases). CDR1 and CDR2 from the germline V gene are SEHNR and FQNEAQ (reference sequence). V lost 5 bases to trimming and J lost 6 bases, with 14 bases between them. This CDR3 comprises 13 residues. In DNA, the CDR3 is TGTGCCAGCAGCCCAGACCGGGGAATCGAGCAGTACTTC. Translated: CASSPDRGIEQYF.

This clonotype was detected many times. V gene TRBV28 combines with J gene TRBJ1-5; tentative D call: TRBD1 (6 bases). Per the germline V gene, CDR1 is MDHEN and CDR2 is SYDVKM. Trimming took 5 bases from V and 4 from J, leaving 12 bases between them. This CDR3 has 14 residues. The CDR3 DNA reads as TGTGCCAGCAGTGTGGGACACGCTAATCAGCCCCAGCATTTT. This sequence encodes CASSVGHANQPQHF.

About this clonotype: Germline and junction disagree at one end, which may indicate a read error. The rearrangement links TRBV6-1 to TRBJ2-4, with D perhaps TRBD1 or TRBD2 (5 bases each). The germline V gene encodes CDR1 MNHNS and CDR2 SASEGT. The CDR3 runs 14 residues. The DNA for the CDR3 is TGTGCCAGCACCCGGGACGGAGCCCAAAACATTCAGTACTTC. Its protein product is CASTRDGAQNIQYF.

This clonotype appeared many times. The gene calls are TRBV7-8 and TRBJ2-2, with D tentatively TRBD1 or TRBD2 (5 bases each). This CDR3 has 14 amino acids. Trimming took 8 bases from V and 0 from J, leaving 10 bases between them. CDR1 SGHVS and CDR2 FQNEAQ come from the germline V gene. As DNA, the CDR3 is TGTGCCAGCTCGAGAGGGGCGAACACCGGGGAGCTGTTTTTT. Amino acids: CASSRGANTGELFF.

This clonotype occurred many times. V and J are TRBV28 and TRBJ1-4, with D tentatively TRBD1 (5 bases). CDR1 MDHEN and CDR2 SYDVKM come from the germline V gene. V gave up 5 bases and J gave up 7 bases, with 14 bases separating them. The CDR3 extends over 14 amino acids. The CDR3 protein is CASSPPGLPEKLFF. The CDR3 DNA reads as TGTGCCAGCAGTCCCCCGGGACTGCCTGAAAAACTGTTTTTT.

This clonotype was observed at least ten times. The chain uses TRBV24-1 and TRBJ2-1; the D is unclear. Trimming shortened V by 5 bases and J by 12 bases, and 13 bases separated the two germline ends. This CDR3 is 12 amino acids long. Germline CDR1 is KGHDR and CDR2 is SFDVKD. The CDR3 bases are TGTGCCACCAGTGGATCTACGCGCCCGCAGTTCTTC. The encoded protein is CATSGSTRPQFF.

In its sample, this clonotype was seen a few times. The V call is TRBV12-3 or TRBV12-4, the J call TRBJ1-5, with 7 bases identical to TRBD1. Losses at the gene ends were 7 bases for V and 5 bases for J; bases not matched to a gene: 8. The CDR3 consists of 14 residues. The CDR3 DNA reads as TGTGCCAGCACTCCAGGGGGGGATTATCAGCCCCAGCATTTT. It is translated as CASTPGGDYQPQHF.